The 2 T cell receptor beta chains in this list originate from one sample, sequenced in a study of T-cell reconstitution after alpha-beta-depleted transplantation in children. Unique molecular identifiers were incorporated during preparation of the TCRbeta library. TCRdb reanalysed the PCR reads using MiXCR and keeps one entry per CDR3 protein. The repertoire holds some 190,000 distinct CDR3 sequences, with more than 9.5% as singletons. This specimen consisted of PBMCs, obtained before TCRalphabeta/CD19-depleted stem cell transplant. Source of these receptors: a boy under 10 years old with acute myeloid leukemia, due to receive a stem cell transplant.

At least ten counts were recorded for this clonotype. This chain links TRBV24-1 with TRBJ2-4, with D uncertain. V lost 4 bases to trimming and J lost 3 bases, with 6 bases between them. The CDR3 length is 13 residues. Germline V lookup: CDR1 KGHDR, CDR2 SFDVKD. Here the CDR3 reads CATSEPVKNIQYF. The CDR3 DNA is TGTGCCACCAGTGAACCCGTCAAAAACATTCAGTACTTC.

This clonotype was seen more than once but under ten times. Given a much more abundant clone one base away, this may be a read error. The chain combines TRBV3-1 with TRBJ2-1; TRBD2 is a possible D gene (5 bases). The CDR3 loop spans 16 amino acids. Per germline, CDR1 LGHDT and CDR2 YNNKEL (reference sequence). The CDR3: CACSKPERSSYNEQFF. In DNA, the CDR3 is TGTGCCTGCAGTAAACCCGAGCGGAGCTCCTACAATGAGCAGTTCTTC.